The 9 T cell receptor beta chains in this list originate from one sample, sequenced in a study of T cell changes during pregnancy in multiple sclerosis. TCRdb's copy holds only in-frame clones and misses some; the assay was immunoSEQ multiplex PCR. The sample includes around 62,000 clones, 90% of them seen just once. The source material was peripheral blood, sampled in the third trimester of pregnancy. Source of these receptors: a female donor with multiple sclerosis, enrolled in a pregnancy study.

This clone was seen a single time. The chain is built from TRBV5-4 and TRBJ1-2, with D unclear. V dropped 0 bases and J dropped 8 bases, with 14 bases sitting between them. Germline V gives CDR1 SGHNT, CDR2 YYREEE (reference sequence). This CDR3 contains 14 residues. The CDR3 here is CASSLVSVEEGYTF. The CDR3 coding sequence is TGTGCCAGCAGCTTGGTCTCAGTCGAGGAAGGCTACACCTTC.

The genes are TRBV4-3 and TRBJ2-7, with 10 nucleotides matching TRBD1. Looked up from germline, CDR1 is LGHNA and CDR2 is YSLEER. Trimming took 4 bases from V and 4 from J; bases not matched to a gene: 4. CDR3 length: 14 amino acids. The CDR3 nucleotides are TGCGCCAGCAGCCCGGGACAGGGGATGTACGAGCAGTACTTC. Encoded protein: CASSPGQGMYEQYF.

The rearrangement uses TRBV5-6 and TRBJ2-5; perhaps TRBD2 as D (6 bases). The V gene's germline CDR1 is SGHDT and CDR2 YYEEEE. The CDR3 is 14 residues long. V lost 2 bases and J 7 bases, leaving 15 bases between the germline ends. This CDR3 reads CASSFSLAQVTQYF. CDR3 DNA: TGTGCCAGCAGCTTTTCACTAGCCCAGGTGACCCAGTACTTC.

This chain's CDR3 is CASSRLETGELFF. As DNA, the CDR3 is TGTGCCAGCAGCCGACTAGAGACCGGGGAGCTGTTTTTT. The rearrangement links TRBV6-6 to TRBJ2-2; D possibly corresponds to TRBD2 (6 bases). CDR1 MNHNY and CDR2 SVGAGI come from the germline V gene (reference sequence). V was trimmed by 6 bases and J by 5 bases, leaving 10 bases between them. The CDR3 covers 13 residues.

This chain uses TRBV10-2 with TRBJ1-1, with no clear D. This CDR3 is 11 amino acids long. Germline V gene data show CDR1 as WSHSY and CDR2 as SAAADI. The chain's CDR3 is CTTVWETEAFF. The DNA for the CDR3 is TGCACCACCGTGTGGGAGACTGAAGCTTTCTTT.

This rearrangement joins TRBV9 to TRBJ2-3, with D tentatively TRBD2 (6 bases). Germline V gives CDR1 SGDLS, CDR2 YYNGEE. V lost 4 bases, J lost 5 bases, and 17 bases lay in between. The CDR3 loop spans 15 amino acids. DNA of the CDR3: TGTGCCAGCAGCTATCTTGATGGCGGGGTAGATACGCAGTATTTT. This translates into CASSYLDGGVDTQYF.

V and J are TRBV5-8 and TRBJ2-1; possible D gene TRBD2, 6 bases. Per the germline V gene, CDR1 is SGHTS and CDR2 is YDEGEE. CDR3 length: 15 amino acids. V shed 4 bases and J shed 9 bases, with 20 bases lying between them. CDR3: CASSHQDGGRVEQFF. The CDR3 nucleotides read TGTGCCAGCAGCCATCAGGACGGAGGGCGAGTTGAGCAGTTCTTC.

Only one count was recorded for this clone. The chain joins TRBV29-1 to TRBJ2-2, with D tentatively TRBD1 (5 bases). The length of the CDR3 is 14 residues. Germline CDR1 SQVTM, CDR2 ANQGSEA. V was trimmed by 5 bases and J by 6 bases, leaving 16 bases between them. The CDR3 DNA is TGCAGCGTTTCCCATCCAACAGGTTCCGGGGAGCTGTTTTTT. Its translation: CSVSHPTGSGELFF.

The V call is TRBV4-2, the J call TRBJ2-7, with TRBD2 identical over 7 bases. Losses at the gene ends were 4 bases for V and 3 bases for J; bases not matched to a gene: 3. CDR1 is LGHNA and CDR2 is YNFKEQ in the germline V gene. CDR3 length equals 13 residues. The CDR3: CASSLRGDYEQYF. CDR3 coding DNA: TGTGCCAGCAGCCTACGGGGGGACTACGAGCAGTACTTC.